Described below is a single T cell receptor (beta chain) sequence and its context. This specimen belongs to a study of blood T cell repertoires in COVID-19. As for the study in general: Collection of acute and convalescent COVID-19 samples took place in the United States, Italy and Spain.

Produced via immunoSEQ multiplex PCR; TCRdb's table is partial and in-frame only. The sample contains approximately 210,000 clones, 85% to 90% of which appear only once. V was trimmed by 0 bases and J by 5 bases, leaving 9 bases between them. This CDR3 region has 14 residues. Germline V gene sequence: CDR1 SGHRS, CDR2 YFSETQ. Seattle patient enrollment occurred during active infection, with longitudinal follow-up thereafter. The sequenced material came from peripheral blood. This sequence joins TRBV5-1 and TRBJ2-1, with D possibly TRBD1 on 5 matching bases. This clonotype was sampled from a man aged 45-65 years with COVID-19, enrolled during active disease. The CDR3 spells CASSLGQYNNEQFF. The DNA for the CDR3 is TGCGCCAGCAGCTTGGGACAGTATAACAATGAGCAGTTCTTC.